This TCR beta chain is from a study of T cells expressing NK-cell markers. Notes on the study in general: The CD3+CD56-NKG2C+ fraction was also led by these clonotypes in several donors.

About this clonotype itself: Antigen unknown.

TCRdb reprocessed the 5' RACE reads, with one entry per CDR3 protein and no DNA. The sample has 200,000 to 300,000 distinct CDR3 sequences. Specimen: blood T cells: a sorted CD56 or NKG2C T cell subset, CD4+ or CD8+ T cells, or bulk PBMC T cells (not recorded which). This sequence was found in a woman aged 18 to 69 in good health.

CDR3 loop: CASSYGRGYMNTEAFF. The V and J genes are TRBV6-5 and TRBJ1-1. Looked up from germline, CDR1 is MNHEY and CDR2 is SVGAGI. There are 16 residues in the CDR3.